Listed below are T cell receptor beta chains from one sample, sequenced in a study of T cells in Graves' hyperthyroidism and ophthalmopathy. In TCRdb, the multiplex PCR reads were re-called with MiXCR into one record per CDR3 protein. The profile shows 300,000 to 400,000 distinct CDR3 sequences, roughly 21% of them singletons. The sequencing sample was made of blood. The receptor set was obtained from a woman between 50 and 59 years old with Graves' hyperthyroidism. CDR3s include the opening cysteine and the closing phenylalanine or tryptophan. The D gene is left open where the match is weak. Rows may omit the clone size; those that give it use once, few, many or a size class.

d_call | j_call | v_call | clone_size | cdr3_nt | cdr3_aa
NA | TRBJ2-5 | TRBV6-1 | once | TGTGCCATCAGTGAGTCCACCGGGAAGACCCAGTACTTC | CAISESTGKTQYF
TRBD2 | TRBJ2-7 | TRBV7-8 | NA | TGTGCCAGCAGCTTAGGGACTAGCAACGAGCAGTACTTC | CASSLGTSNEQYF
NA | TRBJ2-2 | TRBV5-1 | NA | TGCGCCAGCAGCTACGCCGGAGCTAACGGGGAGCTGTTTTTT | CASSYAGANGELFF
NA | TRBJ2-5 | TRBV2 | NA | TGTGCCAGCAGCCCTTTGAGGGGGGGGACCGTCAGGGCCCAGTACTTC | CASSPLRGGTVRAQYF
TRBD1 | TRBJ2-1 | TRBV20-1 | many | TGCAGTGCTAGGTCTACGGGACAGCCGGATTACAATGAGCAGTTCTTC | CSARSTGQPDYNEQFF
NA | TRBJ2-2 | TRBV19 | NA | TGTGCCAGTAGTATAGCTGGGGGCGCGGACACCGGGGAGCTGTTTTTT | CASSIAGGADTGELFF
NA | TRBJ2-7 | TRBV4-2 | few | TGTGCCAGCAGCCAAGATTTACTTAACTCCTACGAGCAGTACTTC | CASSQDLLNSYEQYF
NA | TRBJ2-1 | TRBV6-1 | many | TGTGCCAGCACGGGACTGGACCTCGGGGAGCAGTTCTTC | CASTGLDLGEQFF
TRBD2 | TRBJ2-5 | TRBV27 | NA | TGTGCCAGCAGTGTCTCCTCAAGGGGACTAGCGGGCCTCCAAGAGACCCAGTACTTC | CASSVSSRGLAGLQETQYF
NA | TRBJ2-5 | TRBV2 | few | TGTGCCAGCAGTGAGGAGGCAGAAGAGACCCAGTACTTC | CASSEEAEETQYF
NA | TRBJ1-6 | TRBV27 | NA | TGTGCCAGCAGCCAGAGGGGACCAAATTCACCCCTCCACTTT | CASSQRGPNSPLHF
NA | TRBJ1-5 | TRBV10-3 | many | TGTGCCATCAGTGCTGCAGGGAGCAATCAGCCCCAGCATTTT | CAISAAGSNQPQHF
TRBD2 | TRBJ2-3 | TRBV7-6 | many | TGTGCCAGCAGCTTTCAGCCGACTAGCACTAGCACAGATACGCAGTATTTT | CASSFQPTSTSTDTQYF
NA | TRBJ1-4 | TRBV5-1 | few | TGCGCCAGCAAGGTCTTAGGCGGGTATGAAAAACTGTTTTTT | CASKVLGGYEKLFF
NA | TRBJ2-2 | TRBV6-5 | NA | TGTGCCAGCAGTTACTCTCGGGGCGCCCAGAACACCGGGGAGCTGTTTTTT | CASSYSRGAQNTGELFF
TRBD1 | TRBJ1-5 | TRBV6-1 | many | TGTGCCAGCAGTTATAAGGGGGCCGGACCCCAGCATTTT | CASSYKGAGPQHF
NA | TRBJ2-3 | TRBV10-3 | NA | TGTGCCATCAGTGGGACAGCAGATACGCAGTATTTT | CAISGTADTQYF
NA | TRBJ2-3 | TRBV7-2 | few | TGTGCCAGCAGCTTAGTTGGCGGGCGCTTAGATGCGCAGTATTTT | CASSLVGGRLDAQYF
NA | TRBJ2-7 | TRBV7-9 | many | TGTGCCAGCAGCTTAGCGGGTCACGAGCAGTACTTC | CASSLAGHEQYF
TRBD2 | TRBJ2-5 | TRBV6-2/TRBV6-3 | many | TGTGCCAGCAGTTACTTGCGGGGGAACCCATCAGCCAAGACCCAGTACTTC | CASSYLRGNPSAKTQYF
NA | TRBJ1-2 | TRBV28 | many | TGTGCCAGCCTCAAGCTAAGAGGGGCGCGCGATGGCTACACCTTC | CASLKLRGARDGYTF
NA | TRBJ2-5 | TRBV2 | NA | TGTGCCAGCAGTGATTTCGACTGGGACTTCCAAGAGACCCAGTACTTC | CASSDFDWDFQETQYF
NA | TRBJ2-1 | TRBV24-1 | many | TGTGCCACCAGTGATTCCTGGCCTAGCGAGGGCGATGAGCAGTTCTTC | CATSDSWPSEGDEQFF
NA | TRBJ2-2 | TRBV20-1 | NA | TGCAGTGCTGGTGATTTAGTAAGGAATGGAGAATCCGGGGAGCTGTTTTTT | CSAGDLVRNGESGELFF